This T cell receptor (beta chain) is drawn from a study of cytomegalovirus exposure and HLA in healthy donors. The PCR used 60 Vbeta and 13 Jbeta primers. Clones were sequenced by immunoSEQ multiplex PCR, and TCRdb holds only the in-frame ones, with some missing. Altogether some 130,000 clones are present, approximately 80% being singletons, with the ten largest covering about 3.1%. Between the trimmed V and J ends, which lost 7 bases and 6 bases, there was a span of 18 bases. This CDR3 is built from 14 residues. Germline V gene sequence: CDR1 MNHNY, CDR2 SVGAGI (reference sequence). This receptor was taken from a man aged 35-49 years in good health and CMV-seronegative. The sequenced sample was PBMCs. The V gene is TRBV6-6, the J gene TRBJ1-1; a weak D match, TRBD1 (6 bases). CDR3 protein: CASMAGTSRAEAFF. The CDR3 DNA sequence: TGTGCCAGCATGGCCGGGACATCGAGGGCTGAAGCTTTCTTT.